Below, one T cell receptor beta chain is given with its context. It was template switching that added a universal primer site, and there were unique molecular identifiers on the cDNA. TCRdb reprocessed the 5' RACE reads via MiXCR and lists one record per CDR3 protein. The data show roughly 570,000 distinct CDR3 sequences, approximately 10% seen once. The source of the sample is a study of identical twins. CDR3 length: 14 residues. CDR1 LGHDT and CDR2 YNNKEL come from the germline V gene (reference sequence). The V and J ends lost 4 bases and 3 bases, in that order; junction bases with no gene match: 4. Separately, the same data were catalogued under a study of yellow fever vaccine responses in identical twins.

This chain joins TRBV3-1 and TRBJ2-7; 9 nucleotides align to TRBD2. The sequenced material came from PBMCs. The TCR comes from a woman under 30 in good health. CDR3 bases: TGTGCCAGCAGCCGTAGCGGGAGTAACTACGAGCAGTACTTC. It codes for CASSRSGSNYEQYF.